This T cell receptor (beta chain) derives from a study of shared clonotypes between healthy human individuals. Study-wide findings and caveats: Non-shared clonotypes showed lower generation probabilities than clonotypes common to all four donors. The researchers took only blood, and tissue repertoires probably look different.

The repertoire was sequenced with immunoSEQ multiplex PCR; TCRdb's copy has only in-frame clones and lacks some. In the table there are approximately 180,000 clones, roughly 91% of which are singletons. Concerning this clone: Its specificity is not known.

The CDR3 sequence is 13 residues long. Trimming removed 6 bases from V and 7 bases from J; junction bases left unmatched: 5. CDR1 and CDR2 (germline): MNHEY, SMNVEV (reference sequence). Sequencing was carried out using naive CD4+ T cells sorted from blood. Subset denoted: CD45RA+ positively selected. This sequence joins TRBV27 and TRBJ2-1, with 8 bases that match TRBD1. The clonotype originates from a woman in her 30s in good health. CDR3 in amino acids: CASRRTGKNEQFF. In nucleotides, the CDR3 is TGTGCCAGCAGGAGGACAGGGAAGAATGAGCAGTTCTTC.